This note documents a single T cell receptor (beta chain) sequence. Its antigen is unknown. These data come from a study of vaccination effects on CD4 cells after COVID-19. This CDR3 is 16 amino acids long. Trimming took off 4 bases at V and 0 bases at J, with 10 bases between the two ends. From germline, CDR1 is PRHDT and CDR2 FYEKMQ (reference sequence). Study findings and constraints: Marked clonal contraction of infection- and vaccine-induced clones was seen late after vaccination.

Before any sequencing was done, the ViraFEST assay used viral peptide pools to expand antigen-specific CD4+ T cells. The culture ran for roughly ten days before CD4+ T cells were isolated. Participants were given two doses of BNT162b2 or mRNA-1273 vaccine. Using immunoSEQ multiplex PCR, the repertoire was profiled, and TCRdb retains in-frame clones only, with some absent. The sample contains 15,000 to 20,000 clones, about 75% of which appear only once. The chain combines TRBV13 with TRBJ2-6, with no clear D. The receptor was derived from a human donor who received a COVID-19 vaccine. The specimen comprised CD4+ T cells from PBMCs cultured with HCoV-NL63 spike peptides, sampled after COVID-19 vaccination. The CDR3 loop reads CASSSLLSSGANVLTF. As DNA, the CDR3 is TGTGCCAGCAGCTCCCTTTTGTCCTCTGGGGCCAACGTCCTGACTTTC.